A selection of T cell receptor beta chains follows, all from one sample in a study of blood T cell repertoires in COVID-19. The data were produced by immunoSEQ multiplex PCR, yet TCRdb's version contains in-frame clones alone and is incomplete. Seen here are about 380,000 clones, roughly 87% observed once, and the top ten hold 2.5% to 3%. The sample taken for sequencing was PBMCs or T cells enriched from blood (not recorded which). Receptors were obtained from a woman aged 25-40 years who had recovered from COVID-19. Both conserved end residues are part of each CDR3. The order of the fields is V gene, D gene, clone size, J gene, CDR3 protein, CDR3 DNA. The D gene is left open where the match is weak. Clone size is shown for a subset of rows, as once, few, many or a class of expanded clone.

v_call: TRBV2; d_call: TRBD1; clone_size: NA; j_call: TRBJ1-5; cdr3_aa: CASRPGQGAWDNQPQHF; cdr3_nt: TGTGCCAGCAGGCCGGGACAGGGGGCGTGGGACAATCAGCCCCAGCATTTT
v_call: TRBV12-3/TRBV12-4; d_call: NA; clone_size: NA; j_call: TRBJ1-1; cdr3_aa: CATSRGALTEAFF; cdr3_nt: TGTGCTACTTCACGGGGGGCGCTCACTGAAGCTTTCTTT
v_call: TRBV5-1; d_call: TRBD1; clone_size: NA; j_call: TRBJ1-6; cdr3_aa: CASSRGTGGDNSPLHF; cdr3_nt: TGCGCCAGCAGCAGGGGGACAGGGGGTGATAATTCACCCCTCCACTTT
v_call: TRBV2; d_call: NA; clone_size: NA; j_call: TRBJ2-3; cdr3_aa: CASSDGTDTQYF; cdr3_nt: TGTGCCAGCAGTGACGGGACAGATACGCAGTATTTT
v_call: TRBV14; d_call: NA; clone_size: NA; j_call: TRBJ2-3; cdr3_aa: CASSQAWQGYTDTQYF; cdr3_nt: TGTGCCAGCAGCCAAGCATGGCAGGGGTACACAGATACGCAGTATTTT
v_call: TRBV5-1; d_call: NA; clone_size: NA; j_call: TRBJ1-1; cdr3_aa: CASSTLSGGPEAFF; cdr3_nt: TGCGCCAGCAGCACCCTAAGTGGGGGCCCTGAAGCTTTCTTT
v_call: TRBV3-1/TRBV3-2; d_call: TRBD2; clone_size: NA; j_call: TRBJ2-5; cdr3_aa: CASSLPGLAGEWETQYF; cdr3_nt: TGTGCCAGCAGCCTCCCCGGACTAGCGGGAGAGTGGGAGACCCAGTACTTC
v_call: TRBV19; d_call: NA; clone_size: NA; j_call: TRBJ2-6; cdr3_aa: CASSMGPGFPGANVLTF; cdr3_nt: TGTGCCAGTAGTATGGGGCCAGGGTTTCCCGGGGCCAACGTCCTGACTTTC
v_call: TRBV3-1/TRBV3-2; d_call: NA; clone_size: NA; j_call: TRBJ2-1; cdr3_aa: CASSQDLSSYNEQFF; cdr3_nt: TGTGCCAGCAGCCAAGATCTCAGCTCCTACAATGAGCAGTTCTTC
v_call: TRBV3-1/TRBV3-2; d_call: NA; clone_size: NA; j_call: TRBJ2-2; cdr3_aa: CASSQDDLGSTGELFF; cdr3_nt: TGTGCCAGCAGCCAAGATGATTTAGGGAGTACCGGGGAGCTGTTTTTT
v_call: TRBV5-1; d_call: NA; clone_size: NA; j_call: TRBJ2-7; cdr3_aa: CASSFGTSYEQYF; cdr3_nt: TGCGCCAGCAGCTTCGGGACTTCTTACGAGCAGTACTTC
v_call: TRBV5-1; d_call: NA; clone_size: few; j_call: TRBJ1-3; cdr3_aa: CASSRDRQDSGNTIYF; cdr3_nt: TGCGCCAGCAGCCGAGATAGACAGGACTCTGGAAACACCATATATTTT
v_call: TRBV7-9; d_call: TRBD1; clone_size: NA; j_call: TRBJ1-6; cdr3_aa: CASSLTGGDSPLHF; cdr3_nt: TGTGCCAGCAGCCTAACAGGGGGGGATTCACCCCTCCACTTT
v_call: TRBV28; d_call: NA; clone_size: NA; j_call: TRBJ1-1; cdr3_aa: CASIEVRIFTEAFF; cdr3_nt: TGTGCCAGCATTGAGGTCCGAATTTTCACTGAAGCTTTCTTT
v_call: TRBV7-2; d_call: TRBD1; clone_size: NA; j_call: TRBJ1-5; cdr3_aa: CASSLEQGAIQPQHF; cdr3_nt: TGTGCCAGCAGCTTAGAACAGGGGGCGATTCAGCCCCAGCATTTT
v_call: TRBV5-6; d_call: NA; clone_size: NA; j_call: TRBJ1-6; cdr3_aa: CASSPAGSRSPLHF; cdr3_nt: TGTGCCAGCAGCCCCGCGGGGAGTCGATCACCCCTCCACTTT
v_call: TRBV24-1; d_call: NA; clone_size: NA; j_call: TRBJ1-2; cdr3_aa: CATTSLDDSCAYGYTF; cdr3_nt: TGTGCCACCACATCCCTGGACGACAGCTGTGCTTATGGCTACACCTTC
v_call: TRBV9; d_call: NA; clone_size: NA; j_call: TRBJ1-1; cdr3_aa: CASSVAGSDTEAFF; cdr3_nt: TGTGCCAGCAGCGTAGCGGGGTCGGACACTGAAGCTTTCTTT
v_call: TRBV11-2; d_call: NA; clone_size: once; j_call: TRBJ2-7; cdr3_aa: CASSLVLHGASYEQYF; cdr3_nt: TGTGCCAGCAGCTTAGTTCTCCACGGAGCTTCCTACGAGCAGTACTTC
v_call: TRBV7-8; d_call: TRBD2; clone_size: once; j_call: TRBJ2-1; cdr3_aa: CASSFRTDSAGDEQFF; cdr3_nt: TGTGCCAGCAGCTTCCGGACTGACTCCGCGGGGGATGAGCAGTTCTTC
v_call: TRBV14; d_call: TRBD2; clone_size: NA; j_call: TRBJ2-3; cdr3_aa: CASSQPAGGDTQYF; cdr3_nt: TGTGCCAGCAGCCAACCCGCGGGGGGGGATACGCAGTATTTT
v_call: TRBV18; d_call: TRBD1; clone_size: NA; j_call: TRBJ2-3; cdr3_aa: CASSPPGQGGTDTQYF; cdr3_nt: TGTGCCAGCTCACCACCGGGACAGGGGGGCACAGATACGCAGTATTTT